The rows below give T cell receptor beta chains drawn from one sample of a study of cytomegalovirus exposure and HLA in healthy donors. Generated by immunoSEQ multiplex PCR, the TCRdb table keeps only in-frame clones and is missing some. The table shows about 120,000 clones, with over 8.5% occurring only once. The sequenced sample consisted of PBMCs. The source of these receptors is a middle-aged woman in good health and CMV-seropositive. Each CDR3 is given without its conserved first and last residue. Not every row has a clone size; where given, it reads once, few, many or a size class.

ASSTVGDNYGYT,TRBV19,TRBJ1-2,few
ASSLDSAGSSYEQY,TRBV7-2,-,few
ATSRDMQGAAF,TRBV15,TRBJ1-1,few
ATSSGANVLT,TRBV2,TRBJ2-6,few
ASSEAQRRVYEQY,TRBV6-1,TRBJ2-7,medium-sized
ASSLTSGGPYTGELF,TRBV7-8,TRBJ2-2,-
ASSPPERGGNEQF,TRBV18,TRBJ2-1,few
ASSLPRTDNTEAF,TRBV5-4,TRBJ1-1,-
ASSDRGITEAF,TRBV25-1,TRBJ1-1,-
SFKGRLNTGELF,TRBV29-1,TRBJ2-2,-